Below, 13 T cell receptor beta chains from the same sample are listed, as sequenced in a study of naive and memory T cell subsets. General observations from the study: Naive repertoires, especially CD8, held a few larger clonotypes, possibly memory cells re-expressing CD45RA.

These TCRs are of unknown antigen specificity. Two oligonucleotides, mixed equimolar, formed the beta constant-region primer covering TRBC1 and TRBC2. Nested alpha and beta constant-region primers with the SP2 primer drove four PCR rounds on ligated cDNA. TCRdb passed the UMI-ligation and nested PCR reads through MiXCR, listing each CDR3 protein once. The data contain roughly 92,000 distinct CDR3 sequences, about 11% of them singletons. The sample was naive CD4+ T cells from blood. These TCRs come from a human donor in good health.

The V gene is TRBV7-2, the J gene TRBJ2-3; possible D gene TRBD1, 6 bases. Germline assignment: CDR1 SGHTA and CDR2 FQGNSA. Trimming took 4 bases from V and 2 from J, leaving 10 bases between them. There are 14 residues in the CDR3. CDR3 nucleotides: TGTGCCAGCAGCTCGGACAGTAACACAGATACGCAGTATTTT. Amino acid sequence: CASSSDSNTDTQYF.

This clonotype was recorded a few times. The chain employs TRBV2 and TRBJ2-2; no clear D. CDR3 size: 13 residues. The V end lost 6 bases, the J end lost 2 bases, and 7 bases lay between the germline ends. Germline CDR1 is SNHLY and CDR2 is FYNNEI. The CDR3 DNA reads as TGTGCCAGCAGGCAGGTCAACACCGGGGAGCTGTTTTTT. It codes for CASRQVNTGELFF.

V and J are TRBV20-1 and TRBJ1-2; D gene unclear. The germline V and J ends were trimmed by 6 bases and 3 bases, with 8 bases remaining between them. CDR1 and CDR2 from the germline V gene are DFQATT and SNEGSKA (reference sequence). CDR3 length equals 11 residues. The CDR3 sequence: CSAPTDYGYTF. CDR3 coding DNA: TGCAGTGCCCCTACCGACTATGGCTACACCTTC.

In its sample, this clonotype was seen many times. The genes are TRBV5-5 and TRBJ2-2, with D perhaps TRBD2 (6 bases). The V gene's germline CDR1 is SGHKS and CDR2 YYEKEE (reference sequence). V was trimmed by 1 base and J by 0 bases, leaving 10 bases between them. This CDR3 is 16 amino acids long. The chain's CDR3 is CASSLRDLTNTGELFF. In DNA, the CDR3 is TGTGCCAGCAGCTTGCGGGACTTAACGAACACCGGGGAGCTGTTTTTT.

The gene calls are TRBV7-2 and TRBJ2-7; 11 positions match TRBD1. The V gene end was trimmed by 4 bases and the J gene end by 3 bases; junction bases not matched to a gene: 5. The CDR3 extends over 15 amino acids. The germline CDR1 and CDR2 sequences are SGHTA and FQGNSA. The CDR3 is CASSWAGTGGYEQYF. As DNA, the CDR3 is TGTGCCAGCAGCTGGGCCGGGACAGGGGGCTACGAGCAGTACTTC. Filled out from reference TRBV7-2 and TRBJ2-7, the complete variable domain reads GAGVSQSPSNKVTEKGKDVELRCDPISGHTALYWYRQSLGQGLEFLIYFQGNSAPDKSGLPSDRFSAERTGGSVSTLTIQRTQQEDSAVYLCASSWAGTGGYEQYFGPGTRLTVT.

This clonotype was observed many times. J is TRBJ2-3 and V is TRBV29-1, with 7 bases fitting TRBD2. J lost 5 bases, V lost 4 bases, and 12 bases had no gene match. Germline assignment: CDR1 SQVTM and CDR2 ANQGSEA. This CDR3 is 15 amino acids long. The CDR3 here is CSVGLRGRRVDTQYF. For the CDR3, the DNA is TGCAGCGTTGGTCTTCGCGGGAGAAGGGTAGATACGCAGTATTTT.

This clonotype was observed a handful of times. V gene TRBV14 combines with J gene TRBJ2-1; no reliable D call. The germline V gene encodes CDR1 SGHDN and CDR2 FVKESK. CDR3 length equals 12 residues. The V gene lost 3 bases and the J gene lost 7 bases, with 7 bases spanning the gap. The chain's CDR3 is CASSHGFNEQFF. The DNA of the CDR3 is TGTGCCAGCAGCCATGGCTTTAATGAGCAGTTCTTC.

DNA for the CDR3: TGTGCCAGCAGCTTGGGCCGGGACAGGGGGATTTATGGCTACACCTTC. Its translation is CASSLGRDRGIYGYTF. This chain links TRBV7-2 with TRBJ1-2; 11 bases are a match to TRBD1. Trimming removed 3 bases from V and 5 bases from J; junction bases left unmatched: 8. The CDR3 length is 16 residues. The V gene's germline CDR1 is SGHTA and CDR2 FQGNSA.

The J gene is TRBJ1-2, the V gene TRBV20-1; D unclear. The CDR3 loop spans 12 amino acids. Germline CDR1 reads DFQATT; CDR2 reads SNEGSKA (reference sequence). V was shortened by 0 bases and J by 7 bases, with 9 bases between the two germline ends. DNA of the CDR3: TGCAGTGCTAGAGAGAGACCGATTGGCTACACCTTC. This sequence encodes CSARERPIGYTF.

V and J are TRBV19 and TRBJ2-1; 8 bases agree with TRBD1. V lost 3 bases and J lost 7; bases outside the gene matches: 2. The CDR3 loop spans 13 amino acids. Germline-derived CDR1 and CDR2 are LNHDA and SQIVND (reference sequence). The CDR3 protein is CASSMDRVNEQFF. The CDR3 DNA is TGTGCCAGTAGTATGGACAGGGTTAATGAGCAGTTCTTC.

In this sample, this clonotype turned up a few times. The chain recombines TRBV9 with TRBJ1-1; 7 bases line up with TRBD1. CDR1 and CDR2 from the germline V gene are SGDLS and YYNGEE. Unmatched junction bases numbered 5, after V lost 0 bases and J lost 0 bases. The CDR3 covers 16 residues. CDR3 nucleotides: TGTGCCAGCAGCGTAGGTTCAGGGGGGATGAACACTGAAGCTTTCTTT. It yields the protein CASSVGSGGMNTEAFF.

This clonotype has a count of ten or more. This chain uses TRBV5-6 with TRBJ2-1; D is ambiguous. The CDR3 loop spans 9 amino acids. V lost 6 bases and J 5 bases, leaving 0 bases between the germline ends. Looked up from germline, CDR1 is SGHDT and CDR2 is YYEEEE. CDR3 sequence reads: CASNNEQFF. The CDR3 DNA reads as TGTGCCAGCAACAATGAGCAGTTCTTC.

This clonotype was observed a few times. The rearrangement joins TRBV28 to TRBJ1-6; a possible D gene is TRBD1 (5 bases). The CDR3 loop spans 13 amino acids. V lost 6 bases to trimming and J lost 3 bases, with 6 bases between them. Germline CDR1 MDHEN, CDR2 SYDVKM. The CDR3 loop reads CASRTVYNSPLHF. DNA of the CDR3: TGTGCCAGCAGGACAGTCTATAATTCACCCCTCCACTTT.